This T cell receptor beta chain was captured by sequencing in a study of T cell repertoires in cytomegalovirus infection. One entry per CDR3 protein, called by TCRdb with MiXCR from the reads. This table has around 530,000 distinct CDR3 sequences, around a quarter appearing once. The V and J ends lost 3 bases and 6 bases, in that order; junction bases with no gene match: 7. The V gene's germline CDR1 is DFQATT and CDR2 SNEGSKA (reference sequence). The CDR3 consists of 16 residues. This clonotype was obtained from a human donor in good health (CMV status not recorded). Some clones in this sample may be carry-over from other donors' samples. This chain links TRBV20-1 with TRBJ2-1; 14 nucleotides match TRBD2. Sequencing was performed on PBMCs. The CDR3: CSARSGTSGGGNEQFF. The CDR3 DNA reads TGCAGTGCTAGGTCCGGGACTAGCGGGGGAGGCAATGAGCAGTTCTTC.